This is a list of T cell receptor beta chains from one sample in a study of T-cell reconstitution after alpha-beta-depleted transplantation in children. From the PCR reads, TCRdb called clonotypes with MiXCR, one entry per CDR3 protein. Of fewer than 550,000 distinct CDR3 sequences listed, 11% are singletons. Material: PBMCs, mostly from graft donor cells, obtained 180 days after TCRalphabeta/CD19-depleted stem cell transplant. The receptors were sampled from a female patient aged 2-10 years who had a stem cell transplant for aplastic anemia, so the T cells may come from the graft donor. Both conserved end residues are part of each CDR3. Each record gives: V gene, CDR3 length, CDR3 protein.

v_gene: TRBV2; len: 12; CDR3aa: CTSSLGTGEAFF
v_gene: TRBV7-9; len: 16; CDR3aa: CASSPYLAVVWNEQFF
v_gene: TRBV10-3; len: 14; CDR3aa: CATQRGSAITEAFF
v_gene: TRBV19; len: 12; CDR3aa: CATLRRVAEAFF
v_gene: TRBV6-5; len: 16; CDR3aa: CASSSRGTGGPGELFF
v_gene: TRBV25-1; len: 15; CDR3aa: CASSESPGRGAGYTF
v_gene: TRBV18; len: 12; CDR3aa: CASSRTEETQYF
v_gene: TRBV20-1; len: 14; CDR3aa: CSARSPAGYYEQYF
v_gene: TRBV18; len: 17; CDR3aa: CASSPPYRGQRNEKLFF
v_gene: TRBV12-3/TRBV12-4; len: 17; CDR3aa: CASSPDIAVGSGEEQFF
v_gene: TRBV12-3/TRBV12-4; len: 10; CDR3aa: CASSRNTIYF
v_gene: TRBV4-3; len: 15; CDR3aa: CASSRDPYSNQPQHF
v_gene: TRBV4-3; len: 17; CDR3aa: CASSQDSSSWVYNEQFF
v_gene: TRBV20-1; len: 13; CDR3aa: CSARIKNTGELFF
v_gene: TRBV6-5; len: 16; CDR3aa: CASSNPQREGTDTQYF
v_gene: TRBV19; len: 15; CDR3aa: CASSILGDSNQPQHF
v_gene: TRBV14; len: 16; CDR3aa: CASSQDPEGLGWALHF
v_gene: TRBV29-1; len: 12; CDR3aa: CSDRTLNEKLFF
v_gene: TRBV5-1; len: 15; CDR3aa: CASSLAYGKNTEAFF
v_gene: TRBV4-2; len: 16; CDR3aa: CASSRLAGGSYNEQFF
v_gene: TRBV4-3; len: 15; CDR3aa: CASSQDSIQGYGYTF
v_gene: TRBV6-2/TRBV6-3; len: 13; CDR3aa: CATTAQSYNEQFF
v_gene: TRBV19; len: 12; CDR3aa: CASTQRGTEAFF
v_gene: TRBV29-1; len: 14; CDR3aa: CSVESGGLNTEAFF
v_gene: TRBV12-3/TRBV12-4; len: 15; CDR3aa: CASSQKGQGSGELFF
v_gene: TRBV9; len: 15; CDR3aa: CASSAGQKKGDGYTF
v_gene: TRBV28; len: 16; CDR3aa: CASSLDQGARRNEQFF
v_gene: TRBV6-5; len: 15; CDR3aa: CASSSPGQATYEQYF
v_gene: TRBV29-1; len: 13; CDR3aa: CSVDGSFWVEQFF
v_gene: TRBV4-3; len: 16; CDR3aa: CASSLIQGSGANVLTF
v_gene: TRBV10-2; len: 15; CDR3aa: CASSTGQPSNQPQHF
v_gene: TRBV27; len: 13; CDR3aa: CASSPGTQDGQYF
v_gene: TRBV7-3; len: 16; CDR3aa: CASSPLQGSPAYGYTF
v_gene: TRBV4-3; len: 16; CDR3aa: CASSQDHGSGAGTQYF
v_gene: TRBV14; len: 17; CDR3aa: CASSQGSFTRMNTEAFF
v_gene: TRBV20-1; len: 13; CDR3aa: CSAQGLAGGEQYF
v_gene: TRBV7-7; len: 16; CDR3aa: CASSLTQGGAQETQYF
v_gene: TRBV6-5; len: 16; CDR3aa: CASSYVRDPNYNEQFF
v_gene: TRBV5-1; len: 15; CDR3aa: CASSLGRGVRETQYF